This T cell receptor (beta chain) stems from a study of shared clonotypes between healthy human individuals. Turning to the study itself: Donors had three CD4 naive, three CD4 memory, two CD8 naive and one CD8 memory plate apiece. General observations from the study: Naive subsets typically showed greater estimated richness than memory subsets.

The CDR3 spans 14 residues. From germline, CDR1 is LGHNA and CDR2 YNFKEQ. The V end was cut by 3 bases, the J end by 4 bases, with 9 bases between. Evenly divided among several immunoSEQ plates was the genomic DNA of each subset. Method: immunoSEQ multiplex PCR; TCRdb's copy keeps in-frame clones and lacks some. The repertoire has millions of clones, roughly nine tenths of them found once; the top ten carry roughly 0.15%. About this clone: The antigen is unknown.

The sequenced sample consisted of naive CD4+ T cells sorted from blood. Subset of the sample: CD45RA+ positively selected. The genes are TRBV4-2 and TRBJ1-4; possible D gene TRBD1, 5 bases. The source is a man between 18 and 35 years old in good health. The CDR3 sequence: CASSQDKNNEKLFF. CDR3 bases: TGTGCCAGCAGCCAGGACAAGAATAATGAAAAACTGTTTTTT.